The sequence of this T cell receptor (beta chain) was determined in a study of cytomegalovirus exposure and HLA in healthy donors. As for the study in general: Samples from HLA-typed donors yielded about 85 million unique TCRs in an early data release. Study observations and caveats: One variant, a missense change in DCLRE1C, was linked in a later analysis to TCR beta V- and J-gene trimming. Reportedly, a later analysis found an Asian-associated ancestry cluster had fewer N-insertions than the approximately 700-donor mean. In a later analysis, several top co-occurrence clusters appeared linked to parvovirus B19, influenza, CMV and Epstein-Barr virus.

With 60 Vbeta and 13 Jbeta primers, the PCR was carried out. TCRdb keeps only in-frame clones here, not all; method: immunoSEQ multiplex PCR. This sample has 150,000 to 200,000 clones, with about 76% found just once. Germline V gene lookup returns CDR1 MGHDK and CDR2 SYGVNS. V was pared by 6 bases and J by 4 bases, with 17 bases of the junction left unmatched. There are 18 residues in the CDR3. With respect to this clone: As yet, its antigen is unknown.

This TCR derives from a male donor in good health and CMV-seropositive. This chain joins TRBV25-1 and TRBJ2-1; 8 positions agree with TRBD2. Sequencing was performed on PBMCs. The CDR3 reads CASSGGGPYRSSYNEQFF. CDR3 nucleotide sequence: TGTGCCAGCAGCGGCGGGGGGCCCTACCGATCATCATACAATGAGCAGTTCTTC.